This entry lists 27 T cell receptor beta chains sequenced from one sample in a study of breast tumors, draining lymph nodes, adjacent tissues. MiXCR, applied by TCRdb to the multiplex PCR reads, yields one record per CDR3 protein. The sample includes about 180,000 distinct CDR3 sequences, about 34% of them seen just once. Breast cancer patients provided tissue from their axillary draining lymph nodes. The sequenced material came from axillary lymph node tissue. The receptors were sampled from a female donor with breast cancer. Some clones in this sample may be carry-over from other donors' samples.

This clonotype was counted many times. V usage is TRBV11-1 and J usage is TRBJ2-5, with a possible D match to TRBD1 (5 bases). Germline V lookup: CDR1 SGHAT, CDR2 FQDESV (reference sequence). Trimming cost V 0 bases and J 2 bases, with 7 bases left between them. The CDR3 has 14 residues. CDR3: CASSLARTQETQYF. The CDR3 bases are TGTGCCAGCAGCTTAGCCAGGACACAAGAGACCCAGTACTTC. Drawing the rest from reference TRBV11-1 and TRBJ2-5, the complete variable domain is EAEVAQSPRYKITEKSQAVAFWCDPISGHATLYWYRQILGQGPELLVQFQDESVVDDSQLPKDRFSAERLKGVDSTLKIQPAELGDSAMYLCASSLARTQETQYFGPGTRLLVL.

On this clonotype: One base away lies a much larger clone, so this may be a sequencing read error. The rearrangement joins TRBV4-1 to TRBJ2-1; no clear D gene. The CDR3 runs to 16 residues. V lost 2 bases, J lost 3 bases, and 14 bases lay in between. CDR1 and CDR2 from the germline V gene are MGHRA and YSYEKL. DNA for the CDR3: TGCGCCAGCAGCCAAACGATGAATCTTTACTACAATGAGCAGTTCTTC. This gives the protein CASSQTMNLYYNEQFF.

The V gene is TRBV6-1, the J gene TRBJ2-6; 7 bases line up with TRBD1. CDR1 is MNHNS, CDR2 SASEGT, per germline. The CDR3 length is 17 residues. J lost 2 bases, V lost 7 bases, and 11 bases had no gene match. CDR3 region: CASNGGQSKTGANVLTF. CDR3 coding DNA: TGTGCCAGCAATGGGGGACAGAGTAAAACTGGGGCCAACGTCCTGACTTTC.

Here the CDR3 DNA reads TGTGCCACCAGTGATTTGGAGGTCGGACAGGGGTTAAGCTCCTACAATGAGCAGTTCTTC. This translates into CATSDLEVGQGLSSYNEQFF. The chain employs TRBV24-1 and TRBJ2-1, with 9 bases aligning to TRBD1. The germline V gene has CDR1 KGHDR and CDR2 SFDVKD. V shed 0 bases, J shed 0 bases, and the junction held 11 bases outside the gene matches. The CDR3 contains 20 residues.

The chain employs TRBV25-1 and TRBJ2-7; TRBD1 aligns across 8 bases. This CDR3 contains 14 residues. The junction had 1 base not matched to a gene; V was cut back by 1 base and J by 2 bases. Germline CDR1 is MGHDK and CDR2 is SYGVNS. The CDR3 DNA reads TGTGCCAGCAGTGAATGGACAGGGACCTACGAGCAGTACTTC. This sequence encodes CASSEWTGTYEQYF.

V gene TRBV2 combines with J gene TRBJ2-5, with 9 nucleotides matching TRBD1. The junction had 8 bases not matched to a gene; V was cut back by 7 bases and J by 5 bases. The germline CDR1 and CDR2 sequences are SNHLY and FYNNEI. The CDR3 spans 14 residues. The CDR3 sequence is CASTSTGGYETQYF. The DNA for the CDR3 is TGTGCCAGCACCTCGACAGGGGGATATGAGACCCAGTACTTC.

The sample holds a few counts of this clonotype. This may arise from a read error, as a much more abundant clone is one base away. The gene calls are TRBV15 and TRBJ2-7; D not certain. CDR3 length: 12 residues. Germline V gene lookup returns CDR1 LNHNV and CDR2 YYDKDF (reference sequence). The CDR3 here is CATSRGLGEQYF. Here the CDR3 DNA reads TGTGCCACCAGTAGAGGTCTCGGAGAGCAGTACTTC. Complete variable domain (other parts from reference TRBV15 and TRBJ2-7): DAMVIQNPRYQVTQFGKPVTLSCSQTLNHNVMYWYQQKSSQAPKLLFHYYDKDFNNEADTPDNFQSRRPNTSFCFLDIRSPGLGDTAMYLCATSRGLGEQYFGPGTRLTVT.

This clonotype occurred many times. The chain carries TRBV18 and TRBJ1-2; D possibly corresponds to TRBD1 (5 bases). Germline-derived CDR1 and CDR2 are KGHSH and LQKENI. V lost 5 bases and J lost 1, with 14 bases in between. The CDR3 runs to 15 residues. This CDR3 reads CASSSYTDSNYGYTF. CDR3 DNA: TGTGCCAGCTCATCGTATACCGACAGTAACTATGGCTACACCTTC.

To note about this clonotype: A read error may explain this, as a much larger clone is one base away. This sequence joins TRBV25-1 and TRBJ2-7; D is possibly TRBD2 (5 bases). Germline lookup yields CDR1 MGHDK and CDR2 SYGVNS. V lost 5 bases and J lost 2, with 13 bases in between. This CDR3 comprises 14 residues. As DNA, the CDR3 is TGTGCCAGCAGTTTAGGAGGTATACCCTACGAGCAGTACTTC. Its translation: CASSLGGIPYEQYF.

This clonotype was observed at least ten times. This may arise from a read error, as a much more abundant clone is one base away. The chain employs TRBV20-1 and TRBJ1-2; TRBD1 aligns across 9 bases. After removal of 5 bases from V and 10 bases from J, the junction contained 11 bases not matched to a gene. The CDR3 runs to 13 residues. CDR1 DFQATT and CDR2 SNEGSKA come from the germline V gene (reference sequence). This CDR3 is CSAPSQGARAYTF. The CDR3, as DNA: TGCAGTGCTCCCTCACAGGGGGCTAGGGCCTACACCTTC.

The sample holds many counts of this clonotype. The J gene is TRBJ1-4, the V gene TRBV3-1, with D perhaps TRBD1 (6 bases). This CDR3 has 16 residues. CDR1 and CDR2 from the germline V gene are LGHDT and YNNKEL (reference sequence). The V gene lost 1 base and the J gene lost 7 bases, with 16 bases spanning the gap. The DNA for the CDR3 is TGTGCCAGCAGCCAAGTGACACAGGGAAGGGTTGAAAAACTGTTTTTT. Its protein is CASSQVTQGRVEKLFF. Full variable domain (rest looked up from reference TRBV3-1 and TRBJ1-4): DTAVSQTPKYLVTQMGNDKSIKCEQNLGHDTMYWYKQDSKKFLKIMFSYNNKELIINETVPNRFSPKSPDKAHLNLHINSLELGDSAVYFCASSQVTQGRVEKLFFGSGTQLSVL.

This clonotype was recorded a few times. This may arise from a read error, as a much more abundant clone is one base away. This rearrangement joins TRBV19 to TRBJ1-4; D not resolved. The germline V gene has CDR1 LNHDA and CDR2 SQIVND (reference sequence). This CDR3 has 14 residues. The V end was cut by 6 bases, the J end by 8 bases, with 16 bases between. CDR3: CASRTRASREKLFF. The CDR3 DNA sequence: TGTGCCAGTAGAACCCGGGCCTCAAGGGAAAAACTGTTTTTT.

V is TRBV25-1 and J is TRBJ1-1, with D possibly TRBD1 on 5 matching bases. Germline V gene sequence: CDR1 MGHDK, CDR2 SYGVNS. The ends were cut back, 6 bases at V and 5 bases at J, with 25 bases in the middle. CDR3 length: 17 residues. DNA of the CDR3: TGTGCCAGCAGCGGTTATGGGGTAGGGGTGCGAGGGACTGAAGCTTTCTTT. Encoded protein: CASSGYGVGVRGTEAFF.

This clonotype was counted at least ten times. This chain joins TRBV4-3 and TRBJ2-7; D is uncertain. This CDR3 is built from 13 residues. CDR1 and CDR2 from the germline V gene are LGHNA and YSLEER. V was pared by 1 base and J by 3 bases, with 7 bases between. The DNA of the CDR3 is TGCGCCAGCAGCCAAGGGCCCCACTACGAGCAGTACTTC. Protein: CASSQGPHYEQYF.

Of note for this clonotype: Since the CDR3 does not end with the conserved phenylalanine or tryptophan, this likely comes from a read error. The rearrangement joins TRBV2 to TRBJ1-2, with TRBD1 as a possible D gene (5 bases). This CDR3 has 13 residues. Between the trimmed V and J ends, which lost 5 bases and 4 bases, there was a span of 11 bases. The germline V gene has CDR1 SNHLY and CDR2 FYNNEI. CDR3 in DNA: TGTGCCAGCAGTTCGGGCAGGGCCTATGGCTACACCCAC. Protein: CASSSGRAYGYTH.

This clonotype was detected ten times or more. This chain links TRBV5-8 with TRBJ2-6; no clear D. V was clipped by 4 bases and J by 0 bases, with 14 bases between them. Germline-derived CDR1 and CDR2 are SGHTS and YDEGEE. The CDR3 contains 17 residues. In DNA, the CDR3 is TGTGCCAGCAGCCCCGAACAACCATACTCTGGGGCCAACGTCCTGACTTTC. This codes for CASSPEQPYSGANVLTF.

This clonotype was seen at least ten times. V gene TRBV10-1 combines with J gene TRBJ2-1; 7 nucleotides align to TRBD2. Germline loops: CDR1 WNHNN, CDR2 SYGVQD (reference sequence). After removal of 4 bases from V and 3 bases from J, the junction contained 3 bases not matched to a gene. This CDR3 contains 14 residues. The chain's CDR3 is CASSASGDYNEQFF. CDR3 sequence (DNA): TGCGCCAGCAGTGCCAGCGGGGACTACAATGAGCAGTTCTTC.

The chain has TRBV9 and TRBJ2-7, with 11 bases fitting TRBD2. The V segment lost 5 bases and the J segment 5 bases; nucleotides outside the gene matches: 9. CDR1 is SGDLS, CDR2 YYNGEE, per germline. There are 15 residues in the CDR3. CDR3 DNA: TGTGCCAGCAGTAGCGGGGGGGCAGGCCGGAACGAGCAGTACTTC. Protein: CASSSGGAGRNEQYF.

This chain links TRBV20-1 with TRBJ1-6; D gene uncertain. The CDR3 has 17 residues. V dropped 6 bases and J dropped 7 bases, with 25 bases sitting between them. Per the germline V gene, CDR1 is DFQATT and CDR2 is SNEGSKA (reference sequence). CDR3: CSATERLAGTVNSPLHF. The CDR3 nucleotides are TGCAGTGCGACCGAACGGCTAGCGGGAACAGTGAATTCACCCCTCCACTTT.

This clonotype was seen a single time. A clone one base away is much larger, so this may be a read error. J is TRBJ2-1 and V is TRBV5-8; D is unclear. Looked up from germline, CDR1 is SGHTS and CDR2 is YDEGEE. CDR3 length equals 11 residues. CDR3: CACSQYNEQFF. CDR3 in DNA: TGTGCCTGCAGCCAGTACAATGAGCAGTTCTTC.

CDR3 in amino acids: CASSSRTGNTEAFF. CDR3 bases: TGTGCCAGCAGCTCCAGGACAGGGAACACTGAAGCTTTCTTT. This chain connects TRBV7-2 to TRBJ1-1; 7 bases are shared with TRBD1. CDR3 size: 14 residues. The V and J ends lost 4 bases and 1 base, in that order; junction bases with no gene match: 3. Germline CDR1 and CDR2: SGHTA and FQGNSA. The full variable domain, in which reference TRBV7-2 and TRBJ1-1 provide the parts outside the CDR3, is GAGVSQSPSNKVTEKGKDVELRCDPISGHTALYWYRQSLGQGLEFLIYFQGNSAPDKSGLPSDRFSAERTGGSVSTLTIQRTQQEDSAVYLCASSSRTGNTEAFFGQGTRLTVV.

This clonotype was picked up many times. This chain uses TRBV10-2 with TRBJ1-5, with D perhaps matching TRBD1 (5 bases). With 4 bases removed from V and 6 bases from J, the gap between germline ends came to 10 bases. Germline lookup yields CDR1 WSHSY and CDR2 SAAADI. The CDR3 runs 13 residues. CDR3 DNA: TGCGCCAGCAGTGTTTTAGGGACTCAGCCCCAGCATTTT. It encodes CASSVLGTQPQHF.

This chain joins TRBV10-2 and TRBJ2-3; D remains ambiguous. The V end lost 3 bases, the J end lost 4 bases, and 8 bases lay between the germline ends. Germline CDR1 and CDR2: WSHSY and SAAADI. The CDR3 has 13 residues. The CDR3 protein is CASSDNAPDTQYF. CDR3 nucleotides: TGCGCCAGCAGTGACAATGCCCCAGATACGCAGTATTTT.

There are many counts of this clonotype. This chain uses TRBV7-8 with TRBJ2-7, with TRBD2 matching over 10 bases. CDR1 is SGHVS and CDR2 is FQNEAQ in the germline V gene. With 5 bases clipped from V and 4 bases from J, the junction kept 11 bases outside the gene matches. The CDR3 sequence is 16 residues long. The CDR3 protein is CASSEGAGGVDYEQYF. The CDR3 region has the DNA TGTGCCAGCAGCGAAGGAGCGGGAGGGGTAGATTACGAGCAGTACTTC.

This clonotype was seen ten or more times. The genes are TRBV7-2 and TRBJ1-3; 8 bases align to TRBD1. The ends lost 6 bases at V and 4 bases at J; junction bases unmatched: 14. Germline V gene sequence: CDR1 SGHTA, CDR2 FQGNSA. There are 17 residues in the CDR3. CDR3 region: CASSSAPGTGSGNTIYF. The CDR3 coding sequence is TGTGCCAGCAGTTCAGCCCCCGGGACAGGCTCCGGAAACACCATATATTTT.

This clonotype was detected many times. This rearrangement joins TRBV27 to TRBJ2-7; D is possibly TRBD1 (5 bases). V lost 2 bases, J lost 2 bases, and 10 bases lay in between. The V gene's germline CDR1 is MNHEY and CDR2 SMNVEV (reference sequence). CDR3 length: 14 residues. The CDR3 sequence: CASSLRAGPYEQYF. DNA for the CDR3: TGTGCCAGCAGTTTACGAGCAGGGCCCTACGAGCAGTACTTC.

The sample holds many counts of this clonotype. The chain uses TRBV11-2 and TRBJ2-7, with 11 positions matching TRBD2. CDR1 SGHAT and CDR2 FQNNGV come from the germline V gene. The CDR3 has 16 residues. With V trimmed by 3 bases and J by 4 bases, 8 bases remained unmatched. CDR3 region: CASSFYRGTSGYEQYF. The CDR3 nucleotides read TGTGCCAGCAGCTTCTATAGGGGGACTAGCGGATACGAGCAGTACTTC.